This TCR beta chain was obtained from a study of Graves' ophthalmopathy and Graves' hyperthyroidism. Moderate-to-severe activity, CAS at least 3, NOSPECS at least 4 and duration under 3 months characterized donors with ophthalmopathy. The evidence that diagnosis relied on was clinical symptoms, serum thyroxine, TRAb, thyroid ultrasound and orbital computed tomography. CDR3 length: 15 amino acids. Germline loops: CDR1 MGHDK, CDR2 SYGVNS. The germline V and J ends were trimmed by 4 bases and 0 bases, with 11 bases remaining between them. Researchers took RNA transcripts and amplified TCR beta CDR3 regions from them. The first-round RT-PCR employed HTBI primers together with the Qiagen OneStep RT-PCR kit. A multiplex PCR was then performed as the second round. One entry per CDR3 protein results from TCRdb running MiXCR on the multiplex PCR reads. Of a few hundred thousand distinct CDR3 sequences detected, around 20% appear once; the ten largest clones hold roughly 1.4%.

This clonotype has at least ten counts. Its target is unknown. Study conclusions and caveats: Blood was where most expanded thyroid clonotypes above 0.001 frequency also turned up.

The chain combines TRBV25-1 with TRBJ2-3; D unclear. This TCR was sampled from a woman aged 18-35 years with Graves' ophthalmopathy. Sequencing was performed on peripheral blood. The CDR3 loop is CASSGVTDSTDTQYF. The CDR3 DNA is TGTGCCAGCAGTGGCGTGACGGATAGCACAGATACGCAGTATTTT.